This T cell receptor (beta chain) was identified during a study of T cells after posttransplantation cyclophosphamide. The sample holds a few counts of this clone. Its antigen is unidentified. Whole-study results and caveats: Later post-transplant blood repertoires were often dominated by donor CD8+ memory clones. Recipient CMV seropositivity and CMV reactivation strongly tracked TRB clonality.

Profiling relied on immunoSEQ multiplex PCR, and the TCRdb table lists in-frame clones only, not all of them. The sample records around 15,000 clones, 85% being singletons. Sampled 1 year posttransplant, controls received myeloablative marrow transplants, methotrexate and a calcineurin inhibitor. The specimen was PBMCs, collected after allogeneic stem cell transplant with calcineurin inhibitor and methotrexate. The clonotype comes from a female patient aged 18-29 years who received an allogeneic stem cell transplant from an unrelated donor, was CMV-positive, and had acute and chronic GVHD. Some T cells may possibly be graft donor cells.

CDR3 DNA sequence: TGTGCCATCAGGGGGACAGACTCCTACGAGCAGTACTTC. It codes for CAIRGTDSYEQYF. The chain employs TRBV10-3 and TRBJ2-7; 7 bases match TRBD1. The CDR3 loop spans 13 amino acids. V lost 6 bases to trimming and J lost 0 bases; unmatched junction nucleotides: 2. The germline gives CDR1 ENHRY, CDR2 SYGVKD.